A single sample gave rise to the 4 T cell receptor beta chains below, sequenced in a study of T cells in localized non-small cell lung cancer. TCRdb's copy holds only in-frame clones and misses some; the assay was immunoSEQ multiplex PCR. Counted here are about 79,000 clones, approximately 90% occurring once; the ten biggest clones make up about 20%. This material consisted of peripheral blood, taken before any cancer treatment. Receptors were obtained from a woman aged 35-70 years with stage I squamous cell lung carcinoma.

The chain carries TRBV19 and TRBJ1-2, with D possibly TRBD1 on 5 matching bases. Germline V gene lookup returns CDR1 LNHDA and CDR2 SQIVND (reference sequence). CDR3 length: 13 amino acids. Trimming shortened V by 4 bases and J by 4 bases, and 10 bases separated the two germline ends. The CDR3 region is CASSTGSGYGYTF. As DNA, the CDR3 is TGTGCCAGTAGTACAGGGAGTGGCTATGGCTACACCTTC.

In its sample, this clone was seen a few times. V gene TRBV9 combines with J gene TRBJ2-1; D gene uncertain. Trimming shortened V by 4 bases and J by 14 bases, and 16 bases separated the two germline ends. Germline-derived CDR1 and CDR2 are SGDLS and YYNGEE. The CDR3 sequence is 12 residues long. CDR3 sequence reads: CASSKAVGFKFF. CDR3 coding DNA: TGTGCCAGCAGCAAAGCAGTCGGTTTTAAGTTCTTC.

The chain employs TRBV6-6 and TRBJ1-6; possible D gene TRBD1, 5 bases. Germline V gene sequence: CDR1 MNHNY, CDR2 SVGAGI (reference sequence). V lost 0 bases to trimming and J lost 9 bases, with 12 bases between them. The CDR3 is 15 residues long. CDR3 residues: CASSYSRGGGSPLHF. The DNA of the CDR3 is TGTGCCAGCAGTTACTCGAGGGGAGGCGGTTCACCCCTCCACTTT.

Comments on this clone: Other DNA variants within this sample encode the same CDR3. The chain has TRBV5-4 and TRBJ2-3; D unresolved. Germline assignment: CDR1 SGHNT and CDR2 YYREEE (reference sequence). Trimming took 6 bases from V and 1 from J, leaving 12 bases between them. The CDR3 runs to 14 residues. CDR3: CASTNSAGTDTQYF. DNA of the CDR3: TGTGCCAGCACCAACAGCGCCGGCACAGATACGCAGTATTTT. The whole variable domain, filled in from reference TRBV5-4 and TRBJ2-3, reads ETGVTQSPTHLIKTRGQQVTLRCSSQSGHNTVSWYQQALGQGPQFIFQYYREEENGRGNFPPRFSGLQFPNYSSELNVNALELDDSALYLCASTNSAGTDTQYFGPGTRLTVL.